This T cell receptor (beta chain) was observed in a study of T cells in Graves' hyperthyroidism and ophthalmopathy (dated by TCRdb to between 2018 and 2021). About the full investigation: Peripheral blood was sampled at the time of initial diagnosis, prior to any treatment. To identify TCR V-J signatures that set the groups apart, the researchers used a discovery cohort of approximately 98 patients, made up of 40 to 45 with Graves' ophthalmopathy and about 60 with stable Graves' hyperthyroidism. In several Graves' hyperthyroidism patients, the study also compared T-cell repertoires from thyroid tissue with T-cell repertoires from blood. After blood sampling, hyperthyroidism patients were treated with methimazole at a starting dose of 30 mg daily, and ophthalmopathy patients were treated with high-dose intravenous methylprednisolone. An independent validation cohort of fewer than 20 hyperthyroidism patients and some 15 patients who later progressed to ophthalmopathy tested prospective prediction of ophthalmopathy. The 100 discovery patients were randomly split 7:3 into training and test sets. The paper reports TCR Vbeta CDR3 sequencing of some 140 peripheral blood samples: approximately 41 ophthalmopathy, 75 to 80 hyperthyroidism and 17 progressor patients. The investigation overall reported the following: Blood samples also contained most of the expanded thyroid clonotypes (frequency above 0.001), which suggests that blood repertoires may reflect thyroid immune responses. A model built on a 13 V-J signature distinguished ophthalmopathy from stable hyperthyroidism, reaching 85% to 90% sensitivity and around 81% specificity in cross-validation and 80%/75% in testing. Sample size was not statistically predetermined, and investigators were not blinded to group allocation. During validation, the model predicted progression to ophthalmopathy a median of around 6 months ahead of onset, with 60% to 71% sensitivity and almost 75% specificity.

V and J lose 3 bases and 5 bases, and a span of 16 bases separates them. Taken from cysteine to phenylalanine, the CDR3 has 16 residues. CDR3 DNA is the only sequence kept; it has 48 bases, read in frame from the first base. CDR1 LNHDA and CDR2 SQIVND are derived from the germline V gene (reference sequence). This clonotype was detected only a few times. Its target antigen remains unknown. Base quality data are lacking; no much larger clone is found one base away. Ophthalmopathy patients had moderately to severely active disease, Clinical Activity Score of at least 3, NOSPECS grade of at least 4, and duration under 3 months. The study excluded patients with uncontrolled infections, other autoimmune diseases, pregnancy or lactation. Diagnoses were based on clinical symptoms, serum thyroxine and TRAb, thyroid ultrasound and orbital computed tomography. PBMCs were separated from 8 to 10 ml of fresh peripheral blood using Ficoll-Paque density gradient centrifugation. Total RNA was extracted with Trizol reagent, and quality was checked on an Agilent 2100 Bioanalyzer.

Amplification of TCR beta CDR3 regions was carried out from RNA transcripts. For the first round of RT-PCR on the TCR CDR3, the HTBI primer set was used together with the Qiagen OneStep RT-PCR kit. A second multiplex PCR round built the libraries, followed by size selection and purification. Sequencing of the libraries was done on an Illumina HiSeq2000 using paired-end 100 bp reads. Concerning the study's data processing: SOAPnuke was used to process the raw data, throwing out any read that contained adapters or uncalled bases, had a mean Phred below 15, or lacked an exact constant-primer or identifier match. High-quality paired reads were merged using COPE v1.2.5, and each unique nucleotide sequence was defined as a clonotype. MiTCR v1.1 was used to align clonotypes to the IMGT TRBV, TRBD and TRBJ reference segments. Analysis was restricted to V-J combinations with a frequency above 0.0001, which covered roughly 99% of repertoires. A TCS score was defined as the ratio between F50 (clonal expansion) and ExV (chaos), using BLOSUM62-based TCRdist between CDR3 peptides within each V-J. Welch's t-statistics and random forest reduced around 550 V-J features to 13, which were used in a naive Bayes classifier (R e1071). TCRdb reprocessing: public reads trimmed at Q25 with fastp, clones called with MiXCR, in-frame beta chains kept. Rows with one shared CDR3 protein collapse into an entry with the most common genes and DNA. TCRdb, rather than the study authors, made the V and J calls. This sample has 700,000 or so distinct CDR3 sequences in its table, and more than 12% of those were observed once. Jointly, the top ten make up around 12% of the sample.

This receptor was taken from a woman aged 45-60 years with Graves' ophthalmopathy. The material sequenced was blood. The chain is made from TRBV19 and TRBJ1-4; the D gene remains uncertain. CDR3 reads: CASSIARRAKNEKLFF. The DNA sequence is as follows: TGTGCCAGTAGTATCGCTAGGCGCGCGAAGAATGAAAAACTGTTTTTT.